This passage covers 5 T cell receptor beta chains from one sample sequenced in a study of OX40 agonist ivuxolimab in advanced cancers. Here immunoSEQ multiplex PCR was the method, and the copy in TCRdb shows in-frame clones only, minus some. The data show tens of thousands of clones, about four fifths seen once. Sequencing used CD4+ or CD8+ T cells sorted from blood, obtained in a trial of the OX40 agonist ivuxolimab. Receptor source: an adult with an advanced solid tumor such as melanoma, head and neck, liver or kidney cancer.

CDR3 amino acids: CASSEYDRGETQYF. The CDR3 bases are TGTGCCAGCAGTGAATATGACAGGGGAGAGACCCAGTACTTC. This rearrangement joins TRBV25-1 to TRBJ2-5; 8 bases are a match to TRBD1. Trimming at V came to 0 bases and at J to 4 bases, leaving 1 base not matched to a gene. This CDR3 comprises 14 residues. Germline lookup yields CDR1 MGHDK and CDR2 SYGVNS.

V usage is TRBV27 and J usage is TRBJ2-1; D ambiguous. The V end lost 3 bases, the J end lost 5 bases, and 5 bases lay between the germline ends. CDR1 is MNHEY, CDR2 SMNVEV, per germline (reference sequence). CDR3 length: 12 residues. The CDR3 DNA reads TGTGCCAGCAGTTTGGCCAACAATGAGCAGTTCTTC. Protein sequence: CASSLANNEQFF.

The V call is TRBV29-1, the J call TRBJ1-1; D is ambiguous. This CDR3 is 13 amino acids long. The V gene's germline CDR1 is SQVTM and CDR2 ANQGSEA. The chain's CDR3 is CSAFLISNAEAFF. The CDR3 region has the DNA TGCAGTGCGTTCTTGATAAGTAACGCTGAAGCTTTCTTT.

This clone appeared once. The chain combines TRBV28 with TRBJ2-2; 7 positions agree with TRBD2. Germline V gene lookup returns CDR1 MDHEN and CDR2 SYDVKM. With 6 bases clipped from V and 4 bases from J, the junction kept 5 bases outside the gene matches. The CDR3 runs to 14 residues. The CDR3 DNA reads TGTGCCAGCAGCCAAACTAGCGCCACCGGGGAGCTGTTTTTT. It codes for CASSQTSATGELFF.

The chain couples TRBV6-1 to TRBJ2-2; unclear D gene. The ends were cut back, 8 bases at V and 5 bases at J, with 15 bases in the middle. CDR1 and CDR2 (germline): MNHNS, SASEGT. The CDR3 runs to 14 residues. This CDR3 reads CASLGRPRTGELFF. The CDR3, as DNA: TGTGCCAGCTTAGGACGCCCGAGAACCGGGGAGCTGTTTTTT.